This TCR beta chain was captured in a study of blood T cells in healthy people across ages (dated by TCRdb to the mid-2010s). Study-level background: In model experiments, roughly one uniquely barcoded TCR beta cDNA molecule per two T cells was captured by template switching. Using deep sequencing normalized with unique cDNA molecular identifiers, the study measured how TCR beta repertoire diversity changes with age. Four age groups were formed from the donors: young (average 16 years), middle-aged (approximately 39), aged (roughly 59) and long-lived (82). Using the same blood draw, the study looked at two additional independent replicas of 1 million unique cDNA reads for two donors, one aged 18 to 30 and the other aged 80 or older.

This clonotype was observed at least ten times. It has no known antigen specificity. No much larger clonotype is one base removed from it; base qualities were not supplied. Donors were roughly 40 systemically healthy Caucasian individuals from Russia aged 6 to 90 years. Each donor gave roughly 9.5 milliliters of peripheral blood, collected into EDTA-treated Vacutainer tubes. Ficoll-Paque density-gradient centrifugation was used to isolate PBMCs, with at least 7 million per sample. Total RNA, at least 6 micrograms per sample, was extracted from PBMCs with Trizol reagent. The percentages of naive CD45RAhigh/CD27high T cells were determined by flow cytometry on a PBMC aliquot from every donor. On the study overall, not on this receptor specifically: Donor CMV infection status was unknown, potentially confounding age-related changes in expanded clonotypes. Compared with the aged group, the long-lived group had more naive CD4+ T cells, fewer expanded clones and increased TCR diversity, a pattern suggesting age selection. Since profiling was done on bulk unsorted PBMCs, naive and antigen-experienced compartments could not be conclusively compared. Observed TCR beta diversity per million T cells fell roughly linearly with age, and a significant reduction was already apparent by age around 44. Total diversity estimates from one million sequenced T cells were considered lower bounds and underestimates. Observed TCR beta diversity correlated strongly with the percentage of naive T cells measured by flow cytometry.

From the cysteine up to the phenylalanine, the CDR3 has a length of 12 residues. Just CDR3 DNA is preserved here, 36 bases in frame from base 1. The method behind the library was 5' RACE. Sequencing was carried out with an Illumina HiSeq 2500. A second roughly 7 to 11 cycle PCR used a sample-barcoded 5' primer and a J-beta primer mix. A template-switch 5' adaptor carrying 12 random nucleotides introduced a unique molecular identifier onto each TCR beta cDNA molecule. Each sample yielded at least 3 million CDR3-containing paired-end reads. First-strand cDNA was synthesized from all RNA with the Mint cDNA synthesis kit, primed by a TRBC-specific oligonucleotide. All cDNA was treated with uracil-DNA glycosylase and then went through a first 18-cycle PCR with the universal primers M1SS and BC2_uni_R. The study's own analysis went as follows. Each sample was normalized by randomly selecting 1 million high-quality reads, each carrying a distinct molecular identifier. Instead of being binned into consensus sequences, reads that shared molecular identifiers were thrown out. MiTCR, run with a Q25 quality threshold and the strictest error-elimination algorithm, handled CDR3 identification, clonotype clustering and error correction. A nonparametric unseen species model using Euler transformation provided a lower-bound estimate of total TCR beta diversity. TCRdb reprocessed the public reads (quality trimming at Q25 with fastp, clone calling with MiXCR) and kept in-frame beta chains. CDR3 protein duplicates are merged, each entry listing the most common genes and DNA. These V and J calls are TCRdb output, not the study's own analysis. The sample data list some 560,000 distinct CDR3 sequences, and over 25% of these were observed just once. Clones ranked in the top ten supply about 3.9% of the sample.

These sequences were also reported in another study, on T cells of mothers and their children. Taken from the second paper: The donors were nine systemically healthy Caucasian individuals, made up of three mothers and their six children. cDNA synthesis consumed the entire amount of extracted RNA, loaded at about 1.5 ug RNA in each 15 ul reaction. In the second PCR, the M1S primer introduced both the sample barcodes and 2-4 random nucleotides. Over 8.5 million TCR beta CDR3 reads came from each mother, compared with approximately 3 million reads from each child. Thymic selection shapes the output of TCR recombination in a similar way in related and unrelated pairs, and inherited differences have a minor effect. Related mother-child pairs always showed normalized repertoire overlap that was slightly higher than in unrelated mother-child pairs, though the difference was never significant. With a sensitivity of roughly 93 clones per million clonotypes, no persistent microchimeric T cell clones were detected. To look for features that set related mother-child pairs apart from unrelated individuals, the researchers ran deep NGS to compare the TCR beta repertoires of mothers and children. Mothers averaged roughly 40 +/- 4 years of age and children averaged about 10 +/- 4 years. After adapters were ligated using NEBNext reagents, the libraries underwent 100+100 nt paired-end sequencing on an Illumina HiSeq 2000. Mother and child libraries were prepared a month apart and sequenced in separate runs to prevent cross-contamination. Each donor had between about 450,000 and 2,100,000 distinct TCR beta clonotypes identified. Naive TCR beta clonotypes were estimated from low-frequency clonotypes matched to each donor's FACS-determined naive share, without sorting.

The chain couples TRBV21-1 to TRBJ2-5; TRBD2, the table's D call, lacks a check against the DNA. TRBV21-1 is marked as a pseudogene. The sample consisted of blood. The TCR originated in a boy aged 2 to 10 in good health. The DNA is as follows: TGTGCCAGGGTGCTTTATGAAGCGGGAGGCTCCTTC. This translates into CARVLYEAGGSF.